Presented here are 4 T cell receptor beta chains from one specimen sequenced in a study of PD-L1 blockade in urothelial cancer. Time point specified: pretreatment peripheral blood. Clones were read by immunoSEQ multiplex PCR, and TCRdb kept only the in-frame ones, dropping some. Here the sample spans 70,000 to 75,000 clones, roughly 84% being singletons. The input for sequencing was PBMCs, taken around atezolizumab (anti-PD-L1) treatment. These receptors originate from a woman aged 70-85 years with urothelial cancer.

CDR3 loop: CASSQRPRATYEQYF. The CDR3 bases are TGCGCCAGCAGCCAACGGCCGCGGGCCACCTACGAGCAGTACTTC. The rearrangement links TRBV5-1 to TRBJ2-7; D possibly corresponds to TRBD2 (5 bases). The CDR3 is made up of 15 amino acids. With 4 bases removed from V and 2 bases from J, the gap between germline ends came to 16 bases. Germline CDR1 SGHRS, CDR2 YFSETQ.

The V and J genes are TRBV5-1 and TRBJ2-2; D remains ambiguous. The CDR3 runs to 15 residues. V was shortened by 0 bases and J by 5 bases, with 11 bases between the two germline ends. Per the germline V gene, CDR1 is SGHRS and CDR2 is YFSETQ. The DNA for the CDR3 is TGCGCCAGCAGCTTGGCAGCCAGGTTAACCGGGGAGCTGTTTTTT. Residues: CASSLAARLTGELFF.

This sequence joins TRBV4-1 and TRBJ2-1; D might be TRBD1 (6 bases). The CDR3 is 15 residues long. Trimming took 7 bases from V and 5 from J, leaving 18 bases between them. Per germline, CDR1 MGHRA and CDR2 YSYEKL. The CDR3 protein is CASTLGRGVHNEQFF. CDR3 in DNA: TGCGCCAGCACCCTGGGCAGGGGAGTTCACAATGAGCAGTTCTTC.

The chain links TRBV4-3 to TRBJ2-1; weak D call: TRBD2 (5 bases). Trimming left V 5 bases short and J 2 bases short, with 13 bases between. The length of the CDR3 is 15 residues. Germline V gene data show CDR1 as LGHNA and CDR2 as YSLEER. The chain's CDR3 is CASSTGKVAYNEQFF. In DNA form, the CDR3 reads TGCGCCAGCAGCACCGGGAAGGTGGCCTACAATGAGCAGTTCTTC.